This T cell receptor beta chain was profiled in a study of CD8 T cells in Susac syndrome. Roughly 0.45 to 1 ug RNA was reverse transcribed with random hexamers. One entry per CDR3 protein, called by TCRdb with MiXCR from the immunoSEQ multiplex PCR reads. This table has about 83,000 distinct CDR3 sequences, approximately 96% appearing once. The CDR3 sequence is 15 residues long. Germline loops: CDR1 SGHRS, CDR2 YFSETQ. V shed 4 bases and J shed 6 bases, with 19 bases lying between them. The sample taken for sequencing was CD8+ T cells from PBMCs. The gene calls are TRBV5-1 and TRBJ1-2; D might be TRBD1 (6 bases). The receptor was derived from a human donor with Susac syndrome. The DNA of the CDR3 is TGCGCCAGCAGCCCCCTCCGGACAGCCCCCGATGGCTACACCTTC. It specifies CASSPLRTAPDGYTF.